One sample yielded the 15 T cell receptor beta chains listed below, sequenced in a study of blood T cell repertoires in COVID-19. Method: immunoSEQ multiplex PCR; TCRdb's copy keeps in-frame clones and lacks some. The table has 150,000 to 200,000 clones, more than 75% seen once; the top ten hold roughly 5.6%. The sample was peripheral blood. Every receptor here comes from a middle-aged man with active or convalescent COVID-19.

This clone has just a few counts. The V and J genes are TRBV12-3 or TRBV12-4 and TRBJ1-5; D is perhaps TRBD1 (5 bases). The V end lost 7 bases, the J end lost 5 bases, and 12 bases lay between the germline ends. The CDR3 is 13 residues long. DNA for the CDR3: TGTGCCAGCACCCGGAGGGGTTATCAGCCCCAGCATTTT. It codes for CASTRRGYQPQHF.

This chain uses TRBV11-3 with TRBJ2-2; TRBD2 agrees at 11 bases. Germline lookup yields CDR1 SGHNT and CDR2 YENEEA. J gave up 0 bases and V 6 bases, and 12 bases lay outside the gene matches. The CDR3 extends over 19 amino acids. CDR3 region: CASRTSGAESVANTGELFF. The DNA of the CDR3 is TGTGCCAGCAGGACTAGCGGGGCTGAAAGCGTCGCGAACACCGGGGAGCTGTTTTTT.

The V gene is TRBV28, the J gene TRBJ1-1, with TRBD1 as a possible D gene (5 bases). CDR3 length: 14 amino acids. Trimming removed 7 bases from V and 8 bases from J, with 20 bases in between. Germline V gene data show CDR1 as MDHEN and CDR2 as SYDVKM. CDR3 bases: TGTGCCAGCACCGCATCTGGACAACCGCGCGAAGCTTTCTTT. This gives the protein CASTASGQPREAFF.

The chain is built from TRBV7-9 and TRBJ1-2, with a tentative D call TRBD1 (5 bases). Germline V lookup: CDR1 SEHNR, CDR2 FQNEAQ (reference sequence). V gave up 5 bases and J gave up 8 bases, with 18 bases separating them. The CDR3 contains 14 residues. For the CDR3, the DNA is TGTGCCAGCAGCGGACACGAAGAATCGTGGGGCTACACCTTC. It is translated as CASSGHEESWGYTF.

V usage is TRBV3-1 (or the pseudogene TRBV3-2) and J usage is TRBJ1-1; 7 bases match TRBD1. CDR1 LGHDT and CDR2 YNNKEL come from the germline V gene (reference sequence). The V segment lost 4 bases and the J segment 5 bases; nucleotides outside the gene matches: 1. The CDR3 sequence is 12 residues long. For the CDR3, the DNA is TGTGCCAGCAGCCCGGGACAGACTGAAGCTTTCTTT. It codes for CASSPGQTEAFF.

This rearrangement joins TRBV4-3 to TRBJ2-3; 8 bases agree with TRBD2. Germline V CDR1 and CDR2: LGHNA, YSLEER. The CDR3 is 17 amino acids. With 0 bases clipped from V and 6 bases from J, the junction kept 11 bases outside the gene matches. This chain's CDR3 is CASSQDIPGGSADTQYF. CDR3 nucleotide sequence: TGCGCCAGCAGCCAAGATATCCCGGGGGGGAGCGCCGATACGCAGTATTTT.

About this clone: Different DNA sequences within this sample yield the same CDR3. This chain links TRBV29-1 with TRBJ1-2; no firm D call. Trimming cost V 4 bases and J 5 bases, with 8 bases left between them. Germline V lookup: CDR1 SQVTM, CDR2 ANQGSEA. The CDR3 covers 11 residues. The CDR3 here is CSVGGGYGYTF. The CDR3 coding sequence is TGCAGCGTTGGGGGAGGGTATGGCTACACCTTC.

In this sample, this clone turned up a few times. The chain is built from TRBV3-1 (or the pseudogene TRBV3-2) and TRBJ1-2, with 8 positions matching TRBD1. This CDR3 contains 12 residues. Germline trimming cut 4 bases from V and 6 bases from J; bases unmatched to any gene: 1. Per the germline V gene, CDR1 is LGHDT and CDR2 is YNNKEL (reference sequence). The CDR3, as DNA: TGTGCCAGCAGCCCGGACAGGGATGGCTACACCTTC. Its translation is CASSPDRDGYTF.

This chain uses TRBV2 with TRBJ2-7; a possible D gene is TRBD1 (5 bases). CDR3 size: 18 residues. V dropped 0 bases and J dropped 3 bases, with 21 bases sitting between them. Germline V CDR1 and CDR2: SNHLY, FYNNEI. Here the CDR3 reads CASSEALHIVQDNYEQYF. The CDR3 DNA is TGTGCCAGCAGTGAAGCGCTTCATATAGTACAGGATAACTACGAGCAGTACTTC.

The V call is TRBV27, the J call TRBJ2-1; TRBD1 agrees at 8 bases. Unmatched junction bases numbered 13, after V lost 7 bases and J lost 5 bases. CDR1 and CDR2 (germline): MNHEY, SMNVEV (reference sequence). There are 16 residues in the CDR3. CDR3 residues: CASTRLLGTGNNEQFF. CDR3 nucleotides: TGTGCCAGCACCAGATTGTTAGGGACAGGAAACAATGAGCAGTTCTTC.

This clone was seen a few times. The chain carries TRBV6-6 and TRBJ2-7; D perhaps matches TRBD1 (5 bases). The CDR3 consists of 14 residues. Per the germline V gene, CDR1 is MNHNY and CDR2 is SVGAGI (reference sequence). V was shortened by 1 base and J by 2 bases, with 9 bases between the two germline ends. DNA for the CDR3: TGTGCCAGCAGTTACTATCAGGGTGCCTACGAGCAGTACTTC. Its translation is CASSYYQGAYEQYF.

J is TRBJ1-6 and V is TRBV5-5; TRBD1 might be the D (5 bases). The CDR3 sequence is 15 residues long. The germline CDR1 and CDR2 sequences are SGHKS and YYEKEE (reference sequence). Trimming shortened V by 1 base and J by 5 bases, and 10 bases separated the two germline ends. CDR3 in DNA: TGTGCCAGCAGCTTGCAGGGTAGCAATAATTCACCCCTCCACTTT. Amino acid sequence: CASSLQGSNNSPLHF.

The chain links TRBV3-1 (or the pseudogene TRBV3-2) to TRBJ2-7; D may be TRBD2 (6 bases). CDR1 and CDR2 from the germline V gene are LGHDT and YNNKEL (reference sequence). This CDR3 is 13 amino acids long. The V end lost 4 bases, the J end lost 4 bases, and 11 bases lay between the germline ends. CDR3 DNA sequence: TGTGCCAGCAGCCCCAGAGGAGGGTACGAGCAGTACTTC. It is translated as CASSPRGGYEQYF.

The chain links TRBV19 to TRBJ2-1; D remains unclear. The CDR3 totals 14 residues. The germline CDR1 and CDR2 sequences are LNHDA and SQIVND (reference sequence). The V end was cut by 1 base, the J end by 4 bases, with 8 bases between. CDR3 coding DNA: TGTGCCAGTAGTATAGCGGCACAGTACAATGAGCAGTTCTTC. Residues: CASSIAAQYNEQFF.

This clone was detected a few times. At one boundary the junction diverges from the germline segment, which might be a read error. V is TRBV6-2 or TRBV6-3 and J is TRBJ1-6; 9 positions agree with TRBD1. There are 18 residues in the CDR3. Per the germline V gene, CDR1 is MNHEY and CDR2 is SVGEGT. The DNA for the CDR3 is TGTGCCAGCAGTTATCACAGGGGGCTTACATCCTATGATTCACCCCTCCACTTT. Protein product: CASSYHRGLTSYDSPLHF.